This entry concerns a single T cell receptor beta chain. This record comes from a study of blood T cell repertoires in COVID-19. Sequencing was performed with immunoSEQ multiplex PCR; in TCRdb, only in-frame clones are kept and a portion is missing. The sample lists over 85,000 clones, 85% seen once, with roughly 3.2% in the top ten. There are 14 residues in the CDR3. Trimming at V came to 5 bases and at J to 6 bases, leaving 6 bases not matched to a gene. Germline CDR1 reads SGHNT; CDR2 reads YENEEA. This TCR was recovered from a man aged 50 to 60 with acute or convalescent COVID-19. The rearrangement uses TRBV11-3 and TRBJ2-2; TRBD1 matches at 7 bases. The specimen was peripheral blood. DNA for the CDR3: TGTGCCAGCAGCACCGACAGGGTCCCCGGGGAGCTGTTTTTT. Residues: CASSTDRVPGELFF.